This T cell receptor beta chain derives from a study of identical twins (dated by TCRdb to the mid-2010s). Regarding the study in general: To test whether fetal clonotypes persist, the study used deep sequencing on TCR alpha and beta repertoires from monozygotic twins, unrelated adults of various ages, and cord blood. To rule out contamination, the twin experiments were replicated at different times with different library preparation protocols.

In this sample, this clonotype turned up many times. What antigen it recognizes has not been identified. It has no much larger one-base neighbor in the sample; base qualities were not kept. Every donor in the study was a healthy Caucasian. Three unrelated non-twin adults were also sequenced: a male aged 18 to 30, a male aged 50 to 59 and a female aged 50 to 59. Miltenyi CD45RO+ enrichment and human naive T-cell isolation kits were used to isolate memory (CD45RO+) and naive T cells from PBMC. From a lookup of the germline V gene, CDR1 and CDR2 are SGHVS and FQNEAQ. The CDR3 runs 14 residues from the cysteine to the phenylalanine. The retained sequence is limited to the CDR3, 42 bases, with the frame set at the first base. V was cut back by 2 bases and J by 6 bases, leaving a gap of 14 bases between them. The library was built by means of 5' RACE. Sequencing was performed on an Illumina HiSeq 2000. A universal primer binding site was added through template switching, and the final cDNA carried a unique molecular identifier so that TCR cDNA molecules could be counted accurately. Specific primers in the conserved constant-segment region were used to synthesize first-strand cDNA for TCR alpha and beta chains. Each cDNA library was double barcoded, with a SMART-Mk sample barcode plus Illumina barcodes, to control for contamination. TruSeq adapter sequences and Illumina sample barcodes were added in two successive PCR steps. Sequencing of the TCR alpha and beta cDNA libraries was done on the Illumina HiSeq platform using custom primers. In the authors' own workflow: MiGEC was used to process raw reads and extract unique molecular identifiers, and MiXCR was used to find CDR3 positions. Recombination models were inferred per individual with the repgenHMM and IGoR tools using an EM algorithm. Shared clonotype analysis was performed with the tcR package in R, normalizing sharing by the product of cloneset sizes. To study raw recombination without the effects of thymic and clonal selection, out-of-frame nonproductive sequences were analyzed. Starting from the raw public reads, TCRdb applied fastp trimming at Q25, assembled clones with MiXCR and retained in-frame beta chains. One record per CDR3 amino acid sequence lists the most common genes and DNA. V and J calls and clone size were set by TCRdb, not the authors. In this sample the table shows roughly 350,000 distinct CDR3 sequences, approximately 10% of which occur a single time. Roughly 8.7% of the sample lies in the top ten.

Overall study results and their limits: Because the same donors could not be followed over many years, the conclusions relied on cross-sectional statistical analysis. Zero-insertion analyses could be partly confounded by invariant T cells such as MAIT and iNKT, although diverse VJ usage argued against such confounding for most clonotypes. Recombination models systematically underestimated out-of-frame TCR alpha sharing in monozygotic twins but agreed with sharing between unrelated individuals. The excess sharing between twins in beta out-of-frame sequences was weaker because fewer shared sequences reduced the signal-to-noise ratio. Abundant cord blood beta clonotypes carried fewer insertions; young adult naive repertoires showed a weaker similar trend, while memory repertoires showed none. Compared with coincidental sharing between unrelated individuals, an excess of low generation-probability sequences was observed among out-of-frame TCR alpha sequences shared between twins.

The sequence joins TRBV7-8 to TRBJ2-7, with TRBD2 perhaps the D gene, on 6 matching bases. Material for sequencing was naive T cells sorted from blood. The cell subset or site tag for this specimen amounts to: cells isolated with a human naive T-cell isolation kit. The sequence derives from a woman aged 45-60 years in good health. The CDR3 corresponds to CASSLILAKGEQYF. The nucleotide sequence reads as follows: TGTGCCAGCAGCTTAATCCTAGCGAAAGGCGAGCAGTACTTC.